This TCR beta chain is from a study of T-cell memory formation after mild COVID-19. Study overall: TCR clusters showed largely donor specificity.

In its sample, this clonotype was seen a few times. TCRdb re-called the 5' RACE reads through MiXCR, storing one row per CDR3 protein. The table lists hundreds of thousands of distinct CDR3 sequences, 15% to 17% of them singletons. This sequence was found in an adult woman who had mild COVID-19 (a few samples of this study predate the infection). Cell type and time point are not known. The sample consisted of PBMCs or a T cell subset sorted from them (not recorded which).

CDR3 DNA: TGTGCCAGCAGCCCCTTGGTGGGACCCCGACTCTCTGGAAACACCATATATTTT. Translated, it gives CASSPLVGPRLSGNTIYF. V is TRBV12-3 or TRBV12-4 and J is TRBJ1-3; D is possibly TRBD1 (5 bases). Deletions cut 6 bases from V and 0 bases from J, with 21 bases between. The CDR3 runs 18 residues.